What follows are 5 T cell receptor beta chains derived from one specimen sequenced in a study of a mutant IDH1 vaccine in newly diagnosed glioma. Time point reported: week 47, end of study. What each vaccine dose contained was 300 ug of mutant IDH1 20-mer peptide, accompanied by topical imiquimod. Their target antigens are unknown. The method was immunoSEQ multiplex PCR; TCRdb's version includes in-frame clones alone and lacks a portion of them. The sample shows about 55,000 clones, 76% of them seen only once. The sequences come from PBMCs, collected from a glioma patient whose treatment included an IDH1 peptide vaccine. Receptor source: a woman aged 40 to 55 with glioma. Some clones in this sample may be carry-over from other donors' samples.

This clone was counted many times. V is TRBV2 and J is TRBJ1-4; D possibly corresponds to TRBD1 (5 bases). V was cut by 5 bases and J by 5 bases, with 12 bases left in between. This CDR3 spans 14 amino acids. Germline CDR1 is SNHLY and CDR2 is FYNNEI. CDR3 bases: TGTGCCAGCAGTTCCGGGGGGGTAAATGAAAAACTGTTTTTT. Its protein product is CASSSGGVNEKLFF. Combining the CDR3 with reference TRBV2 and TRBJ1-4 gives the whole variable domain EPEVTQTPSHQVTQMGQEVILRCVPISNHLYFYWYRQILGQKVEFLVSFYNNEISEKSEIFDDQFSVERPDGSNFTLKIRSTKLEDSAMYFCASSSGGVNEKLFFGSGTQLSVL.

The rearrangement links TRBV6-1 to TRBJ2-7; 8 nucleotides align to TRBD1. V was clipped by 8 bases and J by 2 bases; unmatched bases: 8. The CDR3 is made up of 14 amino acids. Per the germline V gene, CDR1 is MNHNS and CDR2 is SASEGT. This chain's CDR3 is CASRGQGIAYEQYF. The CDR3 region has the DNA TGTGCCAGCCGAGGACAGGGAATTGCCTACGAGCAGTACTTC.

This chain links TRBV19 with TRBJ1-1; TRBD1 might be the D (5 bases). The CDR3 has 15 residues. Germline CDR1 LNHDA, CDR2 SQIVND (reference sequence). Trimming pared 1 base from V and 3 bases from J, leaving 12 bases between. The CDR3 loop reads CASSIARGRDTEAFF. CDR3 nucleotides: TGTGCCAGTAGTATAGCCCGGGGGAGGGACACTGAAGCTTTCTTT.

The V gene is TRBV27, the J gene TRBJ2-7; D ambiguous. The germline V gene encodes CDR1 MNHEY and CDR2 SMNVEV (reference sequence). The CDR3 covers 14 residues. V was trimmed by 3 bases and J by 3 bases, leaving 12 bases between them. In DNA form, the CDR3 reads TGTGCCAGCAGTTTGTTTACTACTCACTACGAGCAGTACTTC. It yields the protein CASSLFTTHYEQYF.

The chain uses TRBV6-1 and TRBJ1-2; no clear D gene. Germline V gene sequence: CDR1 MNHNS, CDR2 SASEGT. V dropped 8 bases and J dropped 0 bases, with 16 bases sitting between them. The CDR3 has 15 residues. DNA of the CDR3: TGTGCCAGCCACCTGACGGGCGGCCCTAACTATGGCTACACCTTC. This translates into CASHLTGGPNYGYTF.